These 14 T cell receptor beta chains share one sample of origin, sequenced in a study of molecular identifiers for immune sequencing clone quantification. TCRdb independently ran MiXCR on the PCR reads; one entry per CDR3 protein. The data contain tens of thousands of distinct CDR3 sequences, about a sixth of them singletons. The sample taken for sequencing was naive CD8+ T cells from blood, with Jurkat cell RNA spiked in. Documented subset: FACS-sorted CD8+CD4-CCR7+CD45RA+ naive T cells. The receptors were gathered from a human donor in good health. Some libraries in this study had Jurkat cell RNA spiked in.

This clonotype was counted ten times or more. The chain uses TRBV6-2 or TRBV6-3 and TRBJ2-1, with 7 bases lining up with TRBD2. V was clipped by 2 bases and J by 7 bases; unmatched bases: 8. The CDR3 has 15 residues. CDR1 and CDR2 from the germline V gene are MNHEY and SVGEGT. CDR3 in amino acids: CASSYTFPAGNEQFF. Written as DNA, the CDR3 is TGTGCCAGCAGTTACACGTTCCCAGCGGGGAATGAGCAGTTCTTC.

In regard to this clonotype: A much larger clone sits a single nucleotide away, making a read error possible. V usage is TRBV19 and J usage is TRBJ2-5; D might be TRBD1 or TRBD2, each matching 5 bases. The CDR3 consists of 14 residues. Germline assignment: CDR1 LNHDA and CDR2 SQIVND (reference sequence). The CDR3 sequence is CASNIGTGSETQYF. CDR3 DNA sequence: TGTGCCAGTAATATAGGGACGGGCTCGGAGACCCAGTACTTC.

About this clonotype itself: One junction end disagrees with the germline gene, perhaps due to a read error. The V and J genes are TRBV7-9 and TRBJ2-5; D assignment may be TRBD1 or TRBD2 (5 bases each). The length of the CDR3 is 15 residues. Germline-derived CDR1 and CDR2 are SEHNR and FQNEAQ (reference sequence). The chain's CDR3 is CASSATGTTGEAQHF. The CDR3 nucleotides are TGTGCCAGCAGCGCCACCGGGACGACTGGAGAGGCCCAGCACTTC. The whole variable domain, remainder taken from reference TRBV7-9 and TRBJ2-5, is DTGVSQNPRHKITKRGQNVTFRCDPISEHNRLYWYRQTLGQGPEFLTYFQNEAQLEKSRLLSDRFSAERPKGSFSTLEIQRTEQGDSAMYLCASSATGTTGEAQHFGPGTRLLVL.

DNA for the CDR3: TGTGCCAGCAGCCATGGGCCCTCATATACCGATACGCAGTATTTT. This codes for CASSHGPSYTDTQYF. The rearrangement links TRBV3-1 to TRBJ2-3; D is ambiguous. This CDR3 region has 15 residues. Between the trimmed V and J ends, which lost 3 bases and 6 bases, there was a span of 16 bases. CDR1 and CDR2 (germline): LGHDT, YNNKEL (reference sequence).

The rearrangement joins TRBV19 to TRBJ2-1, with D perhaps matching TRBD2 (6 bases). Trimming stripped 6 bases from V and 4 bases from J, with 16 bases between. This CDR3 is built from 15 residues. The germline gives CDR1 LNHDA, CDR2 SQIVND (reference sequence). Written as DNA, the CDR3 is TGTGCCAGTAGGATCGGGGCGGGGAGTTACAATGAGCAGTTCTTC. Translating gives CASRIGAGSYNEQFF.

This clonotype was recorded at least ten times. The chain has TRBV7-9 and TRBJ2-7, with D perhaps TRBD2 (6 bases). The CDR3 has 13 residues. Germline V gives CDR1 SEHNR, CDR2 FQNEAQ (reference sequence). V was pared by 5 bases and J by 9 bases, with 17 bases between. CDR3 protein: CASSPPTSQLQYF. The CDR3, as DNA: TGTGCCAGCAGCCCCCCGACTAGTCAGCTGCAGTACTTC.

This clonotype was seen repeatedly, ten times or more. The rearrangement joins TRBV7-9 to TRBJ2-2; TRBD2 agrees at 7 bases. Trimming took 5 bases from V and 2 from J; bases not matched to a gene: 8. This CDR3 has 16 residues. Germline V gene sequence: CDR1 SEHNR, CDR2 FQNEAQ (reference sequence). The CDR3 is CASSPGGGRNTGELFF. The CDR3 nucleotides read TGTGCCAGCAGCCCCGGCGGGGGACGTAACACCGGGGAGCTGTTTTTT.

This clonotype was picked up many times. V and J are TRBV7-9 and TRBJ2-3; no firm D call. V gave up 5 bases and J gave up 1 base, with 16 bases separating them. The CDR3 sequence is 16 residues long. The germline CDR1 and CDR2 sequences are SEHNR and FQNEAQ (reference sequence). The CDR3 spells CASSPLTGWGTDTQYF. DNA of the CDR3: TGTGCCAGCAGCCCACTGACCGGATGGGGCACAGATACGCAGTATTTT.

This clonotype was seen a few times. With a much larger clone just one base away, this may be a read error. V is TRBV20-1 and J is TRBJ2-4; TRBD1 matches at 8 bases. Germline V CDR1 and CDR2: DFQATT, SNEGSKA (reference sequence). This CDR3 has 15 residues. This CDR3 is CSVRGQGLAKNIQYF. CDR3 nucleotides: TGCAGTGTTAGAGGACAGGGTCTAGCCAAAAACATTCAGTACTTC.

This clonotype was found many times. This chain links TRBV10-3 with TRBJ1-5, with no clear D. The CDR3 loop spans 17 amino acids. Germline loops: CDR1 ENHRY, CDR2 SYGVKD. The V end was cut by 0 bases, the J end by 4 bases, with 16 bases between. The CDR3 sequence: CAISESQLLVGNQPQHF. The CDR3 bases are TGTGCCATCAGTGAGTCCCAGCTACTAGTAGGGAATCAGCCCCAGCATTTT.

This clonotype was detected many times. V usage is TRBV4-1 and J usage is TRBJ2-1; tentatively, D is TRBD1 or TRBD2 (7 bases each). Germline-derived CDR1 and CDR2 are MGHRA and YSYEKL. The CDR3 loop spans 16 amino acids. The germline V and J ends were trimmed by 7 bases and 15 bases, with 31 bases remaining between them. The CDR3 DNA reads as TGCGCCAGCACCAACCAGGGGGGGGCGATCGGCAGGGTTACGTTCTTC. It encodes CASTNQGGAIGRVTFF.

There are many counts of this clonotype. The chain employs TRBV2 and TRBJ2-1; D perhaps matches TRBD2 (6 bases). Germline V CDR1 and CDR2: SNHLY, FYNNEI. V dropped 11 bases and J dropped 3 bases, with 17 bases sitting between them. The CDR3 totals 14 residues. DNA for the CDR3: TGTGCCGTTCAACGGGACTTAGTCTACAATGAGCAGTTCTTC. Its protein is CAVQRDLVYNEQFF.

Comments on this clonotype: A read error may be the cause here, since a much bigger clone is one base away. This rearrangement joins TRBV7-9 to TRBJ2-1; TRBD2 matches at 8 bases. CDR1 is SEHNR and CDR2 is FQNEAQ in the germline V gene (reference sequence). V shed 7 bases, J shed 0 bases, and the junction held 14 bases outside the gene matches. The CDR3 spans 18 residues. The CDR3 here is CASNYTGGRSLSYNEQFF. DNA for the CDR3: TGTGCCAGCAACTATACTGGCGGGAGGTCGCTCTCCTACAATGAGCAGTTCTTC.

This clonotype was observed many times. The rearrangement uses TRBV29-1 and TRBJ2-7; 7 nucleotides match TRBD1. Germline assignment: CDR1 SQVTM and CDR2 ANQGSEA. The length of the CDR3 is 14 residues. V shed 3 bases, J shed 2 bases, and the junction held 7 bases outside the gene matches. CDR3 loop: CSVDRPGQPYEQYF. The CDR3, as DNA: TGCAGCGTTGACAGACCGGGACAGCCCTACGAGCAGTACTTC.